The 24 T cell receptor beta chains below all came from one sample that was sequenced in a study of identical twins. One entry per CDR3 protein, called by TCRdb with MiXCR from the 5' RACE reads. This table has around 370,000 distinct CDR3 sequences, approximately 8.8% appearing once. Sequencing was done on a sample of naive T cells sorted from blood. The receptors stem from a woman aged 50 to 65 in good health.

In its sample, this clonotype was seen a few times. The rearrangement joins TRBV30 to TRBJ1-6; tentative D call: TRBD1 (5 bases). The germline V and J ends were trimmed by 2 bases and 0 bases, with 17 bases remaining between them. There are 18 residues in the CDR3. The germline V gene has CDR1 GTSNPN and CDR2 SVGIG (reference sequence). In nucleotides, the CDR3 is TGTGCCTGGAGTTCCCAAAGACAGACGTACTCCTATAATTCACCCCTCCACTTT. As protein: CAWSSQRQTYSYNSPLHF.

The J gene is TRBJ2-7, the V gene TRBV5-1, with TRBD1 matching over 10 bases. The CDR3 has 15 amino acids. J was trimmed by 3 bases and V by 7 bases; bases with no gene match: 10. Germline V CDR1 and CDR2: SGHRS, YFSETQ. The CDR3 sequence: CASGRGTGALYEQYF. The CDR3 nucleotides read TGCGCCAGCGGACGCGGGACAGGGGCCCTCTACGAGCAGTACTTC.

CDR3 region: CASSQGEGSYGYTF. The CDR3 coding sequence is TGTGCCAGCAGCCAAGGGGAGGGTAGCTATGGCTACACCTTC. The chain carries TRBV3-1 and TRBJ1-2, with D unclear. The germline gives CDR1 LGHDT, CDR2 YNNKEL (reference sequence). The CDR3 runs 14 residues. Trimming took off 1 base at V and 4 bases at J, with 10 bases between the two ends. The variable domain in full, completed from reference TRBV3-1 and TRBJ1-2, reads DTAVSQTPKYLVTQMGNDKSIKCEQNLGHDTMYWYKQDSKKFLKIMFSYNNKELIINETVPNRFSPKSPDKAHLNLHINSLELGDSAVYFCASSQGEGSYGYTFGSGTRLTVV.

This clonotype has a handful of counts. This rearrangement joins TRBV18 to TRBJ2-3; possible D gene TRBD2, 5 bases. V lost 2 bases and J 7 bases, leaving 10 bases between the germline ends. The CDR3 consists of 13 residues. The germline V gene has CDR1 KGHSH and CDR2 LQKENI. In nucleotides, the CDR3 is TGTGCCAGCTCACCAGAGGGATCGTATACGCAGTATTTT. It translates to CASSPEGSYTQYF.

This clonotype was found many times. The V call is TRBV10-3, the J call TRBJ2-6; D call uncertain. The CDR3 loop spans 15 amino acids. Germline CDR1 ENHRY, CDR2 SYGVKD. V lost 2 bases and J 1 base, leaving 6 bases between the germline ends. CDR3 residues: CAISERLSGANVLTF. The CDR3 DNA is TGTGCCATCAGTGAGCGGCTATCTGGGGCCAACGTCCTGACTTTC.

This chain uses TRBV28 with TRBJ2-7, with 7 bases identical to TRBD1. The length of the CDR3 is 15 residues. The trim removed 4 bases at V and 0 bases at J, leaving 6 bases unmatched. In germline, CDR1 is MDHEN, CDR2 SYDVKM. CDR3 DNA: TGTGCCAGCAGTTCCGACCGGGACAGCTCCTACGAGCAGTACGTC. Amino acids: CASSSDRDSSYEQYV.

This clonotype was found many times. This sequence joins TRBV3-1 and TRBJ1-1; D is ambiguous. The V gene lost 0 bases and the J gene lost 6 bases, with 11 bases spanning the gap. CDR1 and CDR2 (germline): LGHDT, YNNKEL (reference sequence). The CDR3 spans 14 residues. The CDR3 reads CASSQEGGVPEAFF. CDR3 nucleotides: TGTGCCAGCAGCCAAGAGGGCGGGGTACCTGAAGCTTTCTTT.

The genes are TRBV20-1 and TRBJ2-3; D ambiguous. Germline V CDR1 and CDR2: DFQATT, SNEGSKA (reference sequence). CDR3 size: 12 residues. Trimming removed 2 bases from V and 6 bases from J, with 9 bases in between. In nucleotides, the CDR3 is TGCAGTGCTAGAACGGACCCCGATACGCAGTATTTT. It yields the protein CSARTDPDTQYF.

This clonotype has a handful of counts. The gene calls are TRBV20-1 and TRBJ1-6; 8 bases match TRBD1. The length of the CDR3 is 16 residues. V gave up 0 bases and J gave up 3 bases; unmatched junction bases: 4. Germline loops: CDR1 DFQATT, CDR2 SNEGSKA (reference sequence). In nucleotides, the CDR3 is TGCAGTGCTAGAGATCTCACAGGGGGCTATAATTCACCCCTCCACTTT. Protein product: CSARDLTGGYNSPLHF.

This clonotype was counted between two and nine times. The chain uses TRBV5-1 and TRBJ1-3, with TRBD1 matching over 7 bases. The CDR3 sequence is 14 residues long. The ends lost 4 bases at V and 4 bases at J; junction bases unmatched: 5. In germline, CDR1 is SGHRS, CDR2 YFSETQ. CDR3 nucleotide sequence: TGCGCCAGCAGCCCGTGGGACAGCGGAAACACCATATATTTT. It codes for CASSPWDSGNTIYF.

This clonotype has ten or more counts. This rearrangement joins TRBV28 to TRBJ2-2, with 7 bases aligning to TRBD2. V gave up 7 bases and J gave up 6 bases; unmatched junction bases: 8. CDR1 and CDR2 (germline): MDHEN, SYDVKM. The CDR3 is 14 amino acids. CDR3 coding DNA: TGTGCCAGCACCGGACTAGTTGGTGCCGGGGAGCTGTTTTTT. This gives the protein CASTGLVGAGELFF.

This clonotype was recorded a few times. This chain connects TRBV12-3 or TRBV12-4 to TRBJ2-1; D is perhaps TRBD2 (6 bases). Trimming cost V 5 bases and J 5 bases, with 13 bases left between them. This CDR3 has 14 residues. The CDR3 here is CASSQRDWNNEQFF. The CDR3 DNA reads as TGTGCCAGCAGTCAAAGGGACTGGAACAATGAGCAGTTCTTC.

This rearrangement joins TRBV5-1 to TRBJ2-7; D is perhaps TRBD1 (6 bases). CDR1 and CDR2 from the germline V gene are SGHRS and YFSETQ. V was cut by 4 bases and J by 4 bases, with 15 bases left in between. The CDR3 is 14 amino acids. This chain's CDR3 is CASSSNPGQYEQYF. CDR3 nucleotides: TGCGCCAGCAGCAGCAACCCGGGACAATACGAGCAGTACTTC.

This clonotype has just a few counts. CDR3 in amino acids: CSASYSGSTDTQYF. The CDR3 region has the DNA TGCAGTGCTTCATATAGCGGGAGCACAGATACGCAGTATTTT. The chain combines TRBV20-1 with TRBJ2-3, with 7 bases that match TRBD2. V was pared by 5 bases and J by 0 bases, with 5 bases of the junction left unmatched. The CDR3 consists of 14 residues. Germline V CDR1 and CDR2: DFQATT, SNEGSKA (reference sequence).

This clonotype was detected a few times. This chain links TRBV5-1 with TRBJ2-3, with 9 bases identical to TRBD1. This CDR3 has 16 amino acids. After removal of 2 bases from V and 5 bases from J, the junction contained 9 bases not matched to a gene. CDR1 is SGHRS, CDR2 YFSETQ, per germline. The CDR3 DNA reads TGCGCCAGCAGCTTACAGGGACAGGGAGTGGAAGATACGCAGTATTTT. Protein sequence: CASSLQGQGVEDTQYF. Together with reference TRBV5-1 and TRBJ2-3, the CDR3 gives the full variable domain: KAGVTQTPRYLIKTRGQQVTLSCSPISGHRSVSWYQQTPGQGLQFLFEYFSETQRNKGNFPGRFSGRQFSNSRSEMNVSTLELGDSALYLCASSLQGQGVEDTQYFGPGTRLTVL.

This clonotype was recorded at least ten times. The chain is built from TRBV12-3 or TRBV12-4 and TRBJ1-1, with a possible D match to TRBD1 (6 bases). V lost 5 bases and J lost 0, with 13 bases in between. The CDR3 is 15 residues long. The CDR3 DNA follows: TGTGCCAGCAGTCTAGGACAGACCTTGAACACTGAAGCTTTCTTT. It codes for CASSLGQTLNTEAFF.

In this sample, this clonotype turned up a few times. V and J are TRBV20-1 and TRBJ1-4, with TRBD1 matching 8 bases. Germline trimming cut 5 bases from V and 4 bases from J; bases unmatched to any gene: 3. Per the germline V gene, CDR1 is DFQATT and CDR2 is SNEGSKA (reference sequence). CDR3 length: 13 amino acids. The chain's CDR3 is CSAADRVNEKLFF. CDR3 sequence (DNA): TGCAGTGCTGCGGACAGGGTTAATGAAAAACTGTTTTTT.

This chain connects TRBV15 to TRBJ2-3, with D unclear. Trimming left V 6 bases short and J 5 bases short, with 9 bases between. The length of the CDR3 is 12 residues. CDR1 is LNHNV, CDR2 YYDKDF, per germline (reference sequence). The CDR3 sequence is CATSTVEDTQYF. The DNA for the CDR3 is TGTGCCACCAGTACCGTCGAAGATACGCAGTATTTT. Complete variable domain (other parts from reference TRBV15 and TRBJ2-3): DAMVIQNPRYQVTQFGKPVTLSCSQTLNHNVMYWYQQKSSQAPKLLFHYYDKDFNNEADTPDNFQSRRPNTSFCFLDIRSPGLGDTAMYLCATSTVEDTQYFGPGTRLTVL.

The CDR3 DNA reads TGTGCCAGCAGTAAACCGGGACAGGAGTACGAGCAGTACTTC. This translates into CASSKPGQEYEQYF. This chain connects TRBV6-1 to TRBJ2-7, with 8 bases identical to TRBD1. V gave up 5 bases and J gave up 4 bases; unmatched junction bases: 7. CDR3 length equals 14 residues. The germline gives CDR1 MNHNS, CDR2 SASEGT.

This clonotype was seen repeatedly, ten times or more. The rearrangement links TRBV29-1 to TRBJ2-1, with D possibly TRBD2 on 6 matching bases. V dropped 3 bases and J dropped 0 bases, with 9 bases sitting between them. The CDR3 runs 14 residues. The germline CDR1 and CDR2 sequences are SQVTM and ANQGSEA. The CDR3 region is CSVDGGSSYNEQFF. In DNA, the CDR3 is TGCAGCGTTGACGGAGGGAGCTCCTACAATGAGCAGTTCTTC.

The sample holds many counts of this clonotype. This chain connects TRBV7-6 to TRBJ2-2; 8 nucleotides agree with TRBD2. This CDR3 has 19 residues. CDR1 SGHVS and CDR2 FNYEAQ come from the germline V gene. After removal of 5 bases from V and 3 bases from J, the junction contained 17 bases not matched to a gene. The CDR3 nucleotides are TGTGCCAGCAGCCTTGGACTCCGAGCGGGAGAAGGAGACACCGGGGAGCTGTTTTTT. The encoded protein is CASSLGLRAGEGDTGELFF. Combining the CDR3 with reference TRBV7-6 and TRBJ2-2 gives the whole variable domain GAGVSQSPRYKVTKRGQDVALRCDPISGHVSLYWYRQALGQGPEFLTYFNYEAQQDKSGLPNDRFSAERPEGSISTLTIQRTEQRDSAMYRCASSLGLRAGEGDTGELFFGEGSRLTVL.

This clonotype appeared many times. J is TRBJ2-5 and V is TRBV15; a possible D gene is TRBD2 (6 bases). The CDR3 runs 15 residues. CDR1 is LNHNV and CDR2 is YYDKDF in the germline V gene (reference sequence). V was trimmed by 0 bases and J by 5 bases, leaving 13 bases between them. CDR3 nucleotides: TGTGCCACCAGCAGAGATGGGGGGAGAGGGGAGACCCAGTACTTC. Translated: CATSRDGGRGETQYF.

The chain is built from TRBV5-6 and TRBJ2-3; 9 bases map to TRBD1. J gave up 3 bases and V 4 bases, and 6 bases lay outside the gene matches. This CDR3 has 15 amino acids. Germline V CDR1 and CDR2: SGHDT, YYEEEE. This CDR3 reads CASSIQGARTDTQYF. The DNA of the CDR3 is TGTGCCAGCAGCATACAGGGGGCGCGGACAGATACGCAGTATTTT.

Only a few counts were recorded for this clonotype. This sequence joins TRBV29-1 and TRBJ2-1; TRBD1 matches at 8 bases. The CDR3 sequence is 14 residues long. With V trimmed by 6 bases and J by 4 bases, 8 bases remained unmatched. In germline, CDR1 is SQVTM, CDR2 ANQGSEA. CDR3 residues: CSVDRTGIYNEQFF. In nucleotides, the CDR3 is TGCAGCGTAGACAGGACAGGGATATACAATGAGCAGTTCTTC.